This is a list of T cell receptor beta chains from one sample in a study of PD-1 blockade in classical Hodgkin lymphoma. Produced via immunoSEQ multiplex PCR; TCRdb's table is partial and in-frame only. The sample shows about 25,000 clones, 65% to 80% of them seen only once. Sequences were derived from peripheral blood mononuclear cells (PBMCs), sampled before the fourth cycle of nivolumab. All receptors derive from a human donor with classical Hodgkin lymphoma. Each CDR3 is given with its conserved first and last residue. D genes are given only for firm matches. Part of the rows lack a size; the others show once, few, many or a class for expanded clones.

TRBD2	TRBV5-5	TRBJ2-1	few	CASSLVGGEREQFF	TGTGCCAGCAGCTTGGTCGGGGGGGAGCGTGAGCAGTTCTTC
TRBD2	TRBV5-4	TRBJ2-2	once	CASSGRAGYTGELFF	TGTGCCAGCAGTGGGAGGGCCGGTTACACCGGGGAGCTGTTTTTT
NA	TRBV27	TRBJ2-3	NA	CAGMNSADTQYF	TGTGCCGGCATGAATAGTGCAGATACGCAGTATTTT
TRBD1	TRBV18	TRBJ2-7	NA	CASSRDRERFYEQYF	TGTGCCAGCTCACGGGACAGGGAAAGATTCTACGAGCAGTACTTC
NA	TRBV19	TRBJ1-6	NA	CASDAEASLLYSPLHF	TGTGCCAGTGACGCCGAGGCTTCCTTGCTATATTCACCCCTCCACTTT
NA	TRBV4-1	TRBJ2-1	NA	CASSQEIGLDNEQFF	TGCGCCAGCAGCCAAGAAATAGGGTTGGACAATGAGCAGTTCTTC
NA	TRBV10-3	TRBJ1-4	NA	CAISASQSNEKLFF	TGTGCCATCAGTGCCTCCCAAAGTAATGAAAAACTGTTTTTT
TRBD1	TRBV7-9	TRBJ2-5	NA	CASSFGTGLQETQYF	TGTGCCAGCAGCTTCGGGACAGGACTACAAGAGACCCAGTACTTC
NA	TRBV18	TRBJ1-4	NA	CASSQSPGSGEKLFF	TGTGCCAGTTCCCAAAGTCCCGGCAGCGGTGAAAAACTGTTTTTT
TRBD2	TRBV6-6	TRBJ2-5	NA	CASSLAGWETQYF	TGTGCCAGCAGTCTAGCGGGGTGGGAGACCCAGTACTTC
NA	TRBV9	TRBJ2-2	NA	CASSVTGPGELFF	TGTGCCAGCAGCGTGACGGGTCCCGGGGAGCTGTTTTTT
NA	TRBV6-1	TRBJ1-2	once	CASSAPDRLRYGYTF	TGTGCCAGCAGTGCCCCCGACAGGCTTCGCTATGGCTACACCTTC
NA	TRBV9	TRBJ2-7	medium-sized	CASSVETGSTYEQYF	TGTGCCAGCAGCGTAGAAACAGGATCCACCTACGAGCAGTACTTC
TRBD1	TRBV28	TRBJ1-3	once	CATRGAGNTIYF	TGTGCCACCAGGGGGGCTGGAAACACCATATATTTT
NA	TRBV6-5	TRBJ2-5	NA	CASSYSKGMGGETQYF	TGTGCCAGCAGTTACTCGAAAGGAATGGGTGGGGAGACCCAGTACTTC
NA	TRBV6-1	TRBJ1-1	NA	CASREQVPAGGMNTEAFF	TGTGCCAGCAGGGAACAGGTTCCCGCGGGGGGGATGAACACTGAAGCTTTCTTT
TRBD1	TRBV28	TRBJ1-1	NA	CASRPDRVGGTEAFF	TGTGCCAGCAGACCCGACAGGGTTGGCGGCACTGAAGCTTTCTTT
NA	TRBV9	TRBJ1-3	few	CASSVGQSEIGNTIYF	TGTGCCAGCAGCGTAGGCCAAAGCGAAATTGGAAACACCATATATTTT
NA	TRBV28	TRBJ2-6	few	CASSGPGAYGANVLTF	TGTGCCAGTAGTGGTCCGGGGGCGTATGGGGCCAACGTCCTGACTTTC
NA	TRBV7-2	TRBJ2-7	few	CASSFDSPGEQYF	TGTGCCAGCAGCTTCGACAGCCCGGGTGAGCAGTACTTC
TRBD1	TRBV18	TRBJ2-1	NA	CASSGTGVGVNNEQFF	TGTGCCAGCTCAGGGACAGGGGTAGGGGTTAACAATGAGCAGTTCTTC
TRBD1	TRBV25-1	TRBJ1-6	NA	CASRTGITDNSPLHF	TGTGCCAGCAGGACAGGGATCACCGATAATTCACCCCTCCACTTT
NA	TRBV5-1	TRBJ1-4	NA	CASSLSQDGLEKLFF	TGCGCCAGCAGCTTGAGTCAGGACGGGCTCGAAAAACTGTTTTTT
NA	TRBV28	TRBJ1-4	NA	CTSSFPNEKLFF	TGTACCAGCAGTTTCCCTAATGAAAAACTGTTTTTT
NA	TRBV19	TRBJ2-7	NA	CASSIVGGYYEQYF	TGTGCCAGTAGTATAGTAGGAGGTTACTACGAGCAGTACTTC
TRBD1	TRBV29-1	TRBJ2-3	NA	CSVRDRPDTQYF	TGCAGCGTTAGGGACAGACCAGATACGCAGTATTTT
NA	TRBV19	TRBJ2-2	NA	CASKIGQNLNTGELFF	TGTGCCAGTAAAATTGGACAGAACCTTAACACCGGGGAGCTGTTTTTT
NA	TRBV6-6	TRBJ1-1	NA	CASSYSAGAAFF	TGTGCCAGCAGTTATAGCGCTGGAGCAGCTTTCTTT
TRBD2	TRBV2	TRBJ2-1	NA	CASSETSGVGHEQFF	TGTGCCAGCAGTGAAACTAGCGGGGTAGGCCATGAGCAGTTCTTC
TRBD1	TRBV5-1	TRBJ1-2	NA	CASSLDRGGGRNYGYTF	TGCGCCAGCAGTCTAGACAGGGGAGGAGGCCGAAACTATGGCTACACCTTC
NA	TRBV19	TRBJ1-6	NA	CASSMGTTNSPLHF	TGTGCCAGTAGTATGGGGACAACGAACTCACCCCTCCACTTT
NA	TRBV7-9	TRBJ1-3	NA	CASSFEGRLSGNTIYF	TGTGCCAGCAGCTTTGAGGGTCGGCTCTCTGGAAACACCATATATTTT
NA	TRBV7-6	TRBJ2-7	NA	CASSLGTATYEQYF	TGTGCCAGCAGCCTGGGGACGGCAACCTACGAGCAGTACTTC
NA	TRBV6-4	TRBJ2-3	NA	CAISESGFGDTQYF	TGTGCCATCAGTGAGTCGGGGTTTGGAGATACGCAGTATTTT
NA	TRBV5-1	TRBJ2-1	once	CASSLGDNNEQFF	TGCGCCAGCAGCTTGGGGGACAACAATGAGCAGTTCTTC
NA	TRBV6-5	TRBJ2-5	NA	CASSRNGETQYF	TGTGCCAGCAGCCGAAACGGGGAGACCCAGTACTTC
NA	TRBV7-2	TRBJ2-2	NA	CASSPNRFLGTGELFF	TGTGCCAGCAGCCCTAACAGGTTCCTGGGCACCGGGGAGCTGTTTTTT
NA	TRBV10-3	TRBJ1-4	NA	CAISSRDGSEKLFF	TGTGCCATCAGTTCCAGGGATGGGAGTGAAAAACTGTTTTTT
TRBD2	TRBV2	TRBJ2-3	NA	CASSDASGAQDTQYF	TGTGCCAGCAGTGACGCTAGCGGGGCCCAAGATACGCAGTATTTT
NA	TRBV2	TRBJ1-4	NA	CASYRDRGYEKLFF	TGTGCCAGCTACCGGGACCGGGGGTATGAAAAACTGTTTTTT
NA	TRBV5-1	TRBJ2-3	NA	CASSRQVGTDTQYF	TGCGCCAGCAGCCGACAGGTTGGCACAGATACGCAGTATTTT
NA	TRBV2	TRBJ1-2	NA	CASSEGARDYGYTF	TGTGCCAGCAGTGAGGGGGCGCGCGACTATGGCTACACCTTC
TRBD1	TRBV5-6	TRBJ2-7	once	CASSLGGQGSNEQYF	TGTGCCAGCAGCTTAGGCGGACAGGGGAGCAACGAGCAGTACTTC
NA	TRBV28	TRBJ1-2	once	CASSFIGGNYGYTF	TGTGCCAGCAGTTTTATAGGGGGTAACTATGGCTACACCTTC
NA	TRBV4-1	TRBJ2-7	once	CASSQDKGVRLEEQYF	TGCGCCAGCAGCCAAGATAAGGGCGTGCGTCTGGAAGAGCAGTACTTC
NA	TRBV15	TRBJ1-3	NA	CATSRDQGSGNTIYF	TGTGCCACCAGCAGAGATCAGGGCTCTGGAAACACCATATATTTT
NA	TRBV2	TRBJ1-1	NA	CASTGSPYTEAFF	TGTGCCAGCACTGGCTCCCCCTACACTGAAGCTTTCTTT
NA	TRBV5-1	TRBJ1-4	NA	CASSPGEEGEKLFF	TGCGCCAGCAGCCCGGGTGAAGAGGGTGAAAAACTGTTTTTT
TRBD2	TRBV6-1	TRBJ2-3	NA	CASSVAGGPTDTQYF	TGTGCCAGCAGTGTAGCGGGGGGCCCCACAGATACGCAGTATTTT
NA	TRBV5-1	TRBJ2-2	few	CASSLAVNTGELFF	TGCGCCAGCAGCTTGGCAGTTAACACCGGGGAGCTGTTTTTT
TRBD1	TRBV4-3	TRBJ1-2	NA	CASSQEVTTGAYGYTF	TGCGCCAGCAGCCAAGAAGTAACGACAGGGGCCTATGGCTACACCTTC
NA	TRBV6-5	TRBJ1-1	few	CASRFGQATEAFF	TGTGCCAGCAGATTTGGACAAGCCACTGAAGCTTTCTTT
TRBD2	TRBV7-1	TRBJ2-7	NA	CASSFSGGAYEQYF	TGTGCCAGCAGCTTTAGCGGGGGGGCGTACGAGCAGTACTTC
NA	TRBV20-1	TRBJ2-7	NA	CSAPLGVEQYF	TGCAGTGCCCCGCTCGGTGTCGAGCAGTACTTC
NA	TRBV5-1	TRBJ1-5	NA	CASSLTGYQPQHF	TGCGCCAGCAGCTTGACAGGGTATCAGCCCCAGCATTTT
NA	TRBV28	TRBJ2-7	NA	CASSLGTPAYEQYF	TGTGCCAGCAGTTTAGGGACCCCCGCCTACGAGCAGTACTTC
NA	TRBV4-1	TRBJ2-4	NA	CASSQDREVMRLAKNIQYF	TGCGCCAGCAGCCAAGACAGGGAGGTGATGAGGCTAGCCAAAAACATTCAGTACTTC